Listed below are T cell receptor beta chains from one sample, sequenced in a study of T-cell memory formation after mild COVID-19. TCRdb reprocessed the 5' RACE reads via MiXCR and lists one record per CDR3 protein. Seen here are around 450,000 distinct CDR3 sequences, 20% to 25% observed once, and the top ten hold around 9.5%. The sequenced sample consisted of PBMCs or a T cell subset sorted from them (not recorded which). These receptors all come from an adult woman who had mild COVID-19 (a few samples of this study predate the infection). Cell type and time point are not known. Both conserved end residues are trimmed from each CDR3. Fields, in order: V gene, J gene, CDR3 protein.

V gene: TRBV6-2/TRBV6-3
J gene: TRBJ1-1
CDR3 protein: ASSYPDAEAF

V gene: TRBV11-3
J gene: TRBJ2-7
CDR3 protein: ASSATKKGSYEQY

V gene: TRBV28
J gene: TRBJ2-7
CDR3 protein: ASSSPGLAGLYEQY

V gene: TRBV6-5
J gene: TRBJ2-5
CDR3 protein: ASSYPSRAGGGETQY

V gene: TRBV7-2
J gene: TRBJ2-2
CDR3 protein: ASSLGPNGLATNTGELF

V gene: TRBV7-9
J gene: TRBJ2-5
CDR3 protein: ASSLGDGGTQY

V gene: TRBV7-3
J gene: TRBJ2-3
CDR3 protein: ASSLAGGVGTDTQY

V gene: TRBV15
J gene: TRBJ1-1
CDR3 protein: ATSRDRLNTEAF

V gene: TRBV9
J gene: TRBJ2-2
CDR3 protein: ASSAAWTRNGELF

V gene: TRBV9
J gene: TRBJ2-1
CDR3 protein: ASSVAPGERQF

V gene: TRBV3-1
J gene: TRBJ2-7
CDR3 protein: ASSQDDLGRPGSHYEQY

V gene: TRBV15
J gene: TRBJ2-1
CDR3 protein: ATSPNVNEQF

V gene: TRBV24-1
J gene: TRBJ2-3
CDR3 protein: ATSDYVRSSTDTQY

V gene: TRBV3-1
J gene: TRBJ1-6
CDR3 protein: ASSQEVGSSPLH

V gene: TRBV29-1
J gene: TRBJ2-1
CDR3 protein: SVEDRDSYNEQF

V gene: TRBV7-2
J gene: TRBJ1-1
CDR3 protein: ASSLTGDGFTEAF

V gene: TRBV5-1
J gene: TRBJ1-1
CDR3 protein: ASSEDTWNTEAF

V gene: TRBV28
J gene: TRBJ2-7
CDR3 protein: ASSLSGGAEQY

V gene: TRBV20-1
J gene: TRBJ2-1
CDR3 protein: SVLERAGDNEQF

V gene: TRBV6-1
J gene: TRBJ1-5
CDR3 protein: ASSEGQVQPQH

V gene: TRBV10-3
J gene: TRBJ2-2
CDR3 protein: AISWTSGGLGELF

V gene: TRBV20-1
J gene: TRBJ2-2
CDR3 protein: SAWDWRSTTGELF

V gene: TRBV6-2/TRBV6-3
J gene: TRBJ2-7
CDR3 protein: ASHFGFPYEQY

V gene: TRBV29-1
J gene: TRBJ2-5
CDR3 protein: SVHTGTKETQY

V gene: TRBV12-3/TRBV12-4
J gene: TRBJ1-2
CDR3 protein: ASSLQGADYGYT

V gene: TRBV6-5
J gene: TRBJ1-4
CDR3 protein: ASSLTGTGEKLF

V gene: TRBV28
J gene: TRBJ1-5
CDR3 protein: ASTPGGRYQPQH

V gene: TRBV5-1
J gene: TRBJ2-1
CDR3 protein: ASSPESPGVYNEQF

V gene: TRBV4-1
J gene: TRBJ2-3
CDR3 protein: ASSSRAGGSTDTQY

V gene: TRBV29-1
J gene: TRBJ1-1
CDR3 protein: SVEGDSLFTEAF

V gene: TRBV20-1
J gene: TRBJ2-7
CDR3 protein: SARGRHLEQY

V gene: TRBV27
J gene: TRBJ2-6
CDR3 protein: ASSLDGGPGANVLT

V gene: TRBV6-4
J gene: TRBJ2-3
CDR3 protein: ASSPRPRDTQY

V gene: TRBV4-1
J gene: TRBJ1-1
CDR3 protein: ASSPKGQNTEAF

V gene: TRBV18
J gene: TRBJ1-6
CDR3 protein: ASSPDSQNSPLH

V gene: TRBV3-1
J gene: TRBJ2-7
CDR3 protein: ASSVGAYEQY

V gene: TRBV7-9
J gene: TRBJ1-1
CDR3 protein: ASSERGQPNTEAF

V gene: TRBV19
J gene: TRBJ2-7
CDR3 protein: ASSIDGTSYEQY

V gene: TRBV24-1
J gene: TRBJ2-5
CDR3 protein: ATSVRTRGGETQY

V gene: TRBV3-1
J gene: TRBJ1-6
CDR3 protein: ASTGDGNSPLH

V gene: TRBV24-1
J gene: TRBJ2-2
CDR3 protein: ATSDRNFDLDRGQDTGELF

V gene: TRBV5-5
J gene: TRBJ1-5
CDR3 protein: ASRQDRGGQPQH

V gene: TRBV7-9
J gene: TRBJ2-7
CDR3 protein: ASSAPTGAYEQY

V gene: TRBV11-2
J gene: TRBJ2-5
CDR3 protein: ASSLLASGLAAGETQY

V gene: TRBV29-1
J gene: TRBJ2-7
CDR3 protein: SVPGLAEYEQY

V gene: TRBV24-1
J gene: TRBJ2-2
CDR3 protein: ATSDLARNTGELF

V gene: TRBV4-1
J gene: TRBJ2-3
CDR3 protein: ASSQYERYTDTQY

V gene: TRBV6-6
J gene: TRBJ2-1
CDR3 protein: ASSWPGQQGNEQF

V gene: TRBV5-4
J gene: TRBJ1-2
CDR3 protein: ASIPGQNSYGYT

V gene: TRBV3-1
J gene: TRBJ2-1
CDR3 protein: ASSQSLGRGGYDEQF

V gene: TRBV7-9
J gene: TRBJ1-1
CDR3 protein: ASSSQGRGTDEAF

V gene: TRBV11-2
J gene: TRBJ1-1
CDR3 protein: ASSLGTGLAEAF

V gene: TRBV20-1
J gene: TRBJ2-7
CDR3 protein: SAPLRSSTYEQY

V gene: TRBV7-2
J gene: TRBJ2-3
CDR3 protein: ASSLVRQGGTDTQY

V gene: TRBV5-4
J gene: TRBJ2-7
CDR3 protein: ASSSQPGLVGVEY